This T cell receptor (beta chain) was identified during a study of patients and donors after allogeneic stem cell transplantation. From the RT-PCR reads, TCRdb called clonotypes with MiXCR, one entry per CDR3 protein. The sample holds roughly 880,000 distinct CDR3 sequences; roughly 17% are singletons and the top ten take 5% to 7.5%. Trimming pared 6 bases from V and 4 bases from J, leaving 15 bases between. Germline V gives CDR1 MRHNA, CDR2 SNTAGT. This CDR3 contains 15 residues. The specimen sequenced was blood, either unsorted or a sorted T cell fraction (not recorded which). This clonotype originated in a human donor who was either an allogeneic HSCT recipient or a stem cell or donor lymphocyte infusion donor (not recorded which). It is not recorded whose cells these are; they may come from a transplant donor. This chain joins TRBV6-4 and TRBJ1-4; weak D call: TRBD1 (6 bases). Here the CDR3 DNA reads TGTGCCAGCAGCCACCGGGACATAGATAATGAAAAACTGTTTTTT. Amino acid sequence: CASSHRDIDNEKLFF.